This T cell receptor beta chain was observed in a study of cytomegalovirus exposure and HLA in healthy donors. Both 60 Vbeta primers and 13 Jbeta primers went into the PCR. Produced via immunoSEQ multiplex PCR; TCRdb's table is partial and in-frame only. The sample lists 120,000 or so clones, 75% to 85% seen once, with 9% to 9.5% in the top ten. The sample was PBMCs. This clonotype was obtained from a woman in her fifties or sixties in good health and CMV-seropositive.

The DNA of the CDR3 is TGTGCCAGCAGTGTCCAGGGGCGGACAGAGACCCAGTACTTC. It encodes CASSVQGRTETQYF. This sequence joins TRBV2 and TRBJ2-5, with D possibly TRBD1 on 6 matching bases. V lost 4 bases and J lost 4, with 13 bases in between. CDR1 and CDR2 (germline): SNHLY, FYNNEI. The CDR3 contains 14 residues.